This T cell receptor (beta chain) was found in a study of shared clonotypes between healthy human individuals. As for the study in general: Per-donor plates numbered three CD4 naive, three CD4 memory, two CD8 naive and one CD8 memory.

It was at deep level that the assay was run. Replicate PCRs from sorted subsets contained around 190 ng DNA, which is some 29,000 T cell genomes. Sequencing was performed with immunoSEQ multiplex PCR; in TCRdb, only in-frame clones are kept and a portion is missing. The sample has 1,400,000 or so clones; about 98.5% are singletons. The study separated CD4+ cells into CD45RA+ naive and CD45RA-negative memory subsets. The TCR comes from a man in his thirties or forties in good health. Sequencing was done on a sample of naive CD4+ T cells sorted from blood. As for subset: CD45RA+ positively selected.

The CDR3 bases are TGTGCCAGCAGTGTGGGGGGCGGGAGGAGCTACGAGCAGTACTTC. Translation: CASSVGGGRSYEQYF. This rearrangement joins TRBV6-1 to TRBJ2-7; 8 bases agree with TRBD2. Germline loops: CDR1 MNHNS, CDR2 SASEGT. V trimming: 4 bases; J trimming: 3 bases; junction bases outside the gene matches: 8. The CDR3 sequence is 15 residues long.